The subject of this entry is one T cell receptor (beta chain). Its antigen remains unidentified. The input lacks base qualities; no much larger clone sits a single base away. Deletion took 6 bases off V and 4 bases off J, with a span of 15 bases between the germline ends. From the cysteine up to the phenylalanine, the CDR3 has a length of 14 residues. Solely the CDR3 DNA is kept, with 42 bases framed from the first base. The germline V gene yields MDHEN for CDR1 and SYDVKM for CDR2. This was a case-control study nested in a cohort of healthcare workers in London, UK, who had nasopharyngeal swab PCR tests and blood samples taken every week. Healthcare workers were recruited between 23 and 31 March 2020, during the week of the UK lockdown, and were followed weekly for up to about 15 weeks. The data derive from a study of early T cells in non-severe SARS-CoV-2 infection (dated by TCRdb to about 2021). Study-level background: Because TCR sequencing was done on bulk RNA from unsorted whole blood, the alpha and beta chains could not be paired.

The protocol used for the library was 5' RACE. These reads were obtained on a NextSeq 500. In the TCR library protocol, unique molecular identifiers were attached to individual cDNA molecules to correct for PCR bias and sequencing error. Sequencing covered both TCR alpha and beta chains, and within each sample the abundances of alpha and beta sequences were tightly co-correlated. The authors processed their data as follows. Decombinator V4 was used to annotate the V gene, J gene and CDR3 of the TCR sequences. Expanded TCRs were defined as changing significantly between any two time points under a Poisson model with p below 0.0001. TCR abundances were normalised to the total number of TCRs sequenced per sample and were expressed as counts per million. MAIT TCRs were defined by TRAV1-2 paired with TRAJ12, TRAJ20 or TRAJ33, and iNKT TCRs by TRAV10 paired with TRAJ18. VDJdb, accessed on 1 November 2021, was searched for TCRs annotated for CMV, EBV and SARS-CoV-2, and TCRs annotated for more than one antigen were excluded. TCRdb reprocessing: public reads trimmed at Q25 with fastp, clones called with MiXCR, in-frame beta chains kept. Every CDR3 protein is listed once, alongside the most common genes and DNA of its rows. TCRdb, not the original authors, processed these V and J calls. The sample table records around 59,000 distinct CDR3 sequences; 12% of these occur just once. The ten biggest clones cover more than 3.5% of the sample.

What the study reported, not specific to this receptor: VDJdb matching was skewed toward anti-spike CD8 responses, so virus-specific expansions were likely underestimated and private and CD4 specificities were missed.

This receptor was taken from an adult who was a healthcare worker with PCR-confirmed SARS-CoV-2 infection or an uninfected control (not recorded which). Sequencing used whole blood. The chain joins TRBV28 to TRBJ1-2; the D gene identity is not certain. The DNA sequence is TGTGCCAGCAGCCAAGGACTGACTTCCTATGGCTACACCTTC. Its amino acids are CASSQGLTSYGYTF.